This is a list of T cell receptor beta chains from one sample in a study of cytomegalovirus exposure and HLA in healthy donors. Here immunoSEQ multiplex PCR was the method, and the copy in TCRdb shows in-frame clones only, minus some. The table shows under 150,000 clones, with around four fifths occurring only once. The sequenced sample was PBMCs. The receptor source for this set is a woman in her fifties or sixties in good health and CMV-seropositive. Both conserved end residues are part of each CDR3. A D gene is named only where the DNA matches it firmly. Not all rows give a size; the values are once, few, many and, for expanded clones, a class.

>TRBJ1-1|-|-|TRBV6-1
CASSVRSNRAWGTEAFF
TGTGCCAGCAGTGTTAGATCAAACAGGGCATGGGGCACTGAAGCTTTCTTT
>TRBJ1-2|-|TRBD1|TRBV7-2
CASSLDRTGGRGYTF
TGTGCCAGCAGCTTAGACAGGACAGGGGGGCGTGGCTACACCTTC
>TRBJ1-1|-|-|TRBV27
CASSLTRQNTEAFF
TGTGCCAGCAGTTTAACCCGACAGAACACTGAAGCTTTCTTT
>TRBJ2-7|-|TRBD2|TRBV13
CASSSWTSGSPDSYEQYF
TGTGCCAGCAGCTCGTGGACTAGCGGGAGTCCCGACAGCTACGAGCAGTACTTC
>TRBJ1-2|few|-|TRBV5-4
CASSLTGLSGYTF
TGTGCCAGCAGCCTAACAGGGTTGAGTGGCTACACCTTC
>TRBJ2-5|-|-|TRBV23-1
CASSPYPLADYRGQKETQYF
TGCGCCAGCAGTCCTTACCCGCTGGCCGATTACCGCGGACAGAAAGAGACCCAGTACTTC
>TRBJ1-2|-|TRBD1|TRBV6-6
CASSNRGPFYGYTF
TGTGCCAGCAGCAACAGGGGGCCCTTCTATGGCTACACCTTC
>TRBJ2-2|-|TRBD2|TRBV11-2
CASSRTSGSPGELFF
TGTGCCAGCAGCCGGACTAGCGGGAGCCCCGGGGAGCTGTTTTTT
>TRBJ2-1|-|-|TRBV5-1
CASSLQSGRNEQFF
TGCGCCAGCAGTTTACAAAGTGGGCGCAATGAGCAGTTCTTC
>TRBJ1-6|-|-|TRBV11-3
CASSKGGLSPLHF
TGTGCCAGCAGCAAGGGGGGGCTTTCACCCCTCCACTTT
>TRBJ1-4|-|-|TRBV5-1
CASSPGDNEKLFF
TGCGCCAGCAGCCCGGGGGATAATGAAAAACTGTTTTTT
>TRBJ2-5|-|TRBD2|TRBV5-1
CASSLELGGETQYF
TGCGCCAGCAGCTTGGAGTTGGGGGGGGAGACCCAGTACTTC
>TRBJ1-1|few|-|TRBV7-8
CASSFQGRLNTEAFF
TGTGCCAGCAGCTTCCAGGGGCGCCTGAACACTGAAGCTTTCTTT
>TRBJ2-7|-|TRBD1|TRBV14
CASSGTGFHRYEQYF
TGTGCCAGCAGCGGGACAGGGTTTCATCGCTACGAGCAGTACTTC
>TRBJ2-7|-|TRBD1|TRBV18
CASITLTGNPYEQYF
TGTGCCAGCATCACCCTGACAGGGAACCCCTACGAGCAGTACTTC
>TRBJ1-4|-|-|TRBV5-1
CASRGPLDRRGAHNEKLFF
TGCGCCAGCAGGGGCCCCCTCGACAGGAGAGGGGCCCATAATGAAAAACTGTTTTTT
>TRBJ2-1|-|-|TRBV7-9
CASSLGLSLSYNEQFF
TGTGCCAGCAGCTTAGGTTTGAGTTTGTCCTACAATGAGCAGTTCTTC
>TRBJ1-2|-|TRBD1|TRBV7-9
CASSLSFRRDRAGYTF
TGTGCCAGCAGCTTATCCTTTCGCCGGGACAGGGCTGGCTACACCTTC
>TRBJ1-2|-|TRBD1|TRBV7-3
CASSLDRGREGYTF
TGTGCCAGCAGCCTGGACAGGGGGCGCGAGGGCTACACCTTC
>TRBJ2-5|once|TRBD2|TRBV27
CASSSYRTSDWMGFQETQYF
TGTGCCAGCAGTTCGTACCGAACTAGCGACTGGATGGGATTTCAAGAGACCCAGTACTTC
>TRBJ2-5|-|-|TRBV7-2
CASSLFPQEAQYF
TGTGCCAGCAGCTTATTCCCCCAAGAGGCCCAGTACTTC
>TRBJ2-2|-|-|TRBV14
CASSPRPAVTGELFF
TGTGCCAGCAGCCCCCGTCCGGCGGTCACCGGGGAGCTGTTTTTT
>TRBJ2-2|-|-|TRBV19
CASSHYSRAAGELFF
TGTGCCAGTAGTCACTACTCCAGGGCGGCCGGGGAGCTGTTTTTT
>TRBJ1-2|-|TRBD1|TRBV13
CASSSTGAGYGYTF
TGTGCCAGCAGCTCGACAGGGGCGGGCTATGGCTACACCTTC
>TRBJ1-2|-|-|TRBV5-4
CASSLSLSLNYGYTF
TGTGCCAGCAGCTTGTCCCTTTCCCTTAACTATGGCTACACCTTC
>TRBJ2-7|-|TRBD2|TRBV4-1
CASSQSRLAGGPDEQYF
TGCGCCAGCAGCCAATCGCGGCTAGCGGGAGGGCCGGACGAGCAGTACTTC
>TRBJ2-7|-|TRBD2|TRBV5-1
CASSLTSSGRGGGEQYF
TGCGCCAGCAGCCTGACGTCTAGCGGGAGAGGGGGCGGGGAGCAGTACTTC
>TRBJ1-5|-|-|TRBV27
CASSLWGGENQPQHF
TGTGCCAGCAGTTTATGGGGCGGGGAGAATCAGCCCCAGCATTTT
>TRBJ2-5|-|TRBD2|TRBV10-1
CASSESGRAAIETQYF
TGCGCCAGCAGTGAGAGCGGGAGGGCCGCTATAGAGACCCAGTACTTC
>TRBJ1-5|-|-|TRBV5-1
CASSLGDSFHQPQHF
TGCGCCAGCAGCTTGGGTGACAGCTTCCATCAGCCCCAGCATTTT
>TRBJ1-2|-|TRBD1|TRBV9
CASTQGDGVNYGYTF
TGTGCCAGCACACAGGGGGATGGCGTGAACTATGGCTACACCTTC
>TRBJ2-1|-|-|TRBV29-1
CSVDLQVLNEQFF
TGCAGCGTTGATCTTCAGGTCCTGAATGAGCAGTTCTTC
>TRBJ1-1|once|TRBD1|TRBV7-9
CASSTPGQTNTEAFF
TGTGCCAGCAGTACCCCGGGACAGACGAACACTGAAGCTTTCTTT
>TRBJ2-7|-|-|TRBV4-2
CASSQEYGNFEQYF
TGTGCCAGCAGCCAAGAGTACGGGAACTTCGAGCAGTACTTC
>TRBJ2-7|-|TRBD2|TRBV30
CAWSLSGGDYEQYF
TGTGCCTGGAGCCTGAGCGGGGGGGACTACGAGCAGTACTTC
>TRBJ1-1|-|-|TRBV18
CASSPRSRGGLTEAFF
TGTGCCAGCTCACCTCGAAGTAGGGGGGGATTGACTGAAGCTTTCTTT
>TRBJ1-2|-|-|TRBV12-1
CASSRGGPYGYTF
TGTGCCAGCAGCCGAGGAGGACCCTATGGCTACACCTTC
>TRBJ2-2|few|TRBD1|TRBV9
CASSVTRDRPNTGELFF
TGTGCCAGCAGCGTAACCCGGGACAGACCGAACACCGGGGAGCTGTTTTTT
>TRBJ1-1|-|-|TRBV4-2
CASSQSTGSATEAFF
TGTGCCAGCAGCCAAAGCACGGGGTCGGCCACTGAAGCTTTCTTT
>TRBJ1-1|-|TRBD1|TRBV6-5
CASRGGGQGDTEAFF
TGTGCCAGCAGGGGTGGCGGGCAGGGGGACACTGAAGCTTTCTTT
>TRBJ2-7|-|TRBD2|TRBV18
CASSPGGNSYEQYF
TGTGCCAGCTCCCCGGGGGGGAACTCCTACGAGCAGTACTTC
>TRBJ2-7|-|-|TRBV4-3
CASSHGLDYEQYF
TGCGCCAGCAGCCACGGACTCGATTACGAGCAGTACTTC
>TRBJ2-3|-|-|TRBV9
CASSVSVDSTDTQYF
TGTGCCAGCAGCGTTAGCGTGGATAGCACAGATACGCAGTATTTT
>TRBJ2-7|-|TRBD2|TRBV28
CASSDGGSDDEQYF
TGTGCCAGCAGCGATGGCGGGAGTGACGACGAGCAGTACTTC
>TRBJ1-1|-|-|TRBV2
CASSAGLEGTWNTEAFF
TGTGCCAGCAGTGCAGGTCTAGAGGGAACCTGGAACACTGAAGCTTTCTTT
>TRBJ1-1|-|TRBD1|TRBV18
CASSPSRGLRNTEAFF
TGTGCCAGCTCACCAAGCAGGGGGCTCAGGAACACTGAAGCTTTCTTT
>TRBJ1-1|-|-|TRBV2
CASSGHLNTEAFF
TGTGCCAGCAGTGGTCATTTGAACACTGAAGCTTTCTTT
>TRBJ2-7|-|-|TRBV30
CAWSVLGGTYEQYF
TGTGCCTGGAGTGTATTGGGGGGAACCTACGAGCAGTACTTC
>TRBJ2-7|-|TRBD1|TRBV6-6
CASRPPVDRVGEQYF
TGTGCCAGCAGACCCCCGGTGGACAGGGTGGGCGAGCAGTACTTC
>TRBJ1-1|-|-|TRBV2
CASSEREGTEAFF
TGTGCCAGCAGTGAGAGGGAAGGCACTGAAGCTTTCTTT
>TRBJ1-1|-|-|TRBV9
CASSAQPGGTEAFF
TGTGCCAGCAGCGCCCAACCCGGGGGAACTGAAGCTTTCTTT
>TRBJ2-7|-|TRBD2|TRBV28
CASRGLAEAASYEQYF
TGTGCCAGCAGAGGACTAGCGGAAGCGGCTTCCTACGAGCAGTACTTC
>TRBJ2-5|-|-|TRBV7-2
CASSLEGPGTQYF
TGTGCCAGCAGCTTAGAAGGCCCAGGGACCCAGTACTTC